Listed below are T cell receptor beta chains from one sample, sequenced in a study of PD-1 blockade in classical Hodgkin lymphoma. Method: immunoSEQ multiplex PCR; TCRdb's copy keeps in-frame clones and lacks some. The data show more than 90,000 clones, with 81% seen just once and around 15% held by the top ten. This sample comprised peripheral blood mononuclear cells (PBMCs), obtained before the second cycle of nivolumab. Receptors originate from a human donor with classical Hodgkin lymphoma. CDR3s include the opening cysteine and the closing phenylalanine or tryptophan.

j_gene	v_gene	CDR3aa
TRBJ2-7	TRBV28	CASTSIMASGSLSYEQYF
TRBJ1-5	TRBV19	CASSIGTAYNQPQHF
TRBJ1-4	TRBV5-1	CASRGEGNEKLFF
TRBJ1-4	TRBV10-3	CAISPNPPLGGTNEKLFF
TRBJ1-2	TRBV27	CASSLSRSYGYTF
TRBJ1-5	TRBV18	CASSAGQGLGTNQPQHF
TRBJ2-7	TRBV6-1	CASSESRGGTPSSYEQYF
TRBJ2-4	TRBV29-1	CSAGTGEYIQYF
TRBJ1-5	TRBV19	CASSIDVVTVGQPQHF
TRBJ2-1	TRBV18	CASSLTSGTYNEQFF
TRBJ2-3	TRBV10-3	CAIREGGGADTQYF
TRBJ2-7	TRBV30	CAWSVGTSGTYEQYF
TRBJ2-7	TRBV5-1	CASSLGGSGRSEQYF
TRBJ2-2	TRBV27	CASSLRAAAGELFF
TRBJ2-3	TRBV5-1	CASSLELAGGEDTQYF
TRBJ2-5	TRBV5-6	CASSGQTLQETQYF
TRBJ2-3	TRBV27	CASSLIGTSGRADTQYF
TRBJ2-3	TRBV9	CASSVAARISTDTQYF
TRBJ2-1	TRBV5-6	CASSFWRGTYNEQFF
TRBJ1-1	TRBV19	CASSIGFVPMNTEAFF
TRBJ2-7	TRBV9	CASSLVATSYEQYF
TRBJ2-2	TRBV21-1	CASSKDGPRRTNTGELFF